The 32 T cell receptor beta chains reported below all come from one sample, sequenced in a study of lymphopenia after photon versus proton radiotherapy. Only in-frame clones appear in the TCRdb table, and some are missing; sequencing was by immunoSEQ multiplex PCR. The sample includes 30,000 to 45,000 clones, about 84% of them seen just once. Source: peripheral blood, taken from a patient treated with photon-based radiotherapy. The receptors come from a man aged 50 to 59 with gastric cancer.

This clone was found once. V and J are TRBV9 and TRBJ2-1; 10 bases fit TRBD2. Germline trimming cut 4 bases from V and 3 bases from J; bases unmatched to any gene: 4. This CDR3 is 15 amino acids long. Germline V gene lookup returns CDR1 SGDLS and CDR2 YYNGEE. In DNA form, the CDR3 reads TGTGCCAGCAGCATTAGACTAGCGGGCTACAATGAGCAGTTCTTC. Protein: CASSIRLAGYNEQFF.

In DNA, the CDR3 is TGTGCCAGCAGCGGGACAGGGACTCGGATCACTGAAGCTTTCTTT. It translates to CASSGTGTRITEAFF. The V gene is TRBV7-2, the J gene TRBJ1-1; 9 bases fit TRBD1. V shed 5 bases, J shed 4 bases, and the junction held 8 bases outside the gene matches. The CDR3 totals 15 residues. Per the germline V gene, CDR1 is SGHTA and CDR2 is FQGNSA. Variable domain in full (rest from reference TRBV7-2 and TRBJ1-1): GAGVSQSPSNKVTEKGKDVELRCDPISGHTALYWYRQSLGQGLEFLIYFQGNSAPDKSGLPSDRFSAERTGGSVSTLTIQRTQQEDSAVYLCASSGTGTRITEAFFGQGTRLTVV.

J is TRBJ1-5 and V is TRBV6-5; no firm D call. CDR3 length: 15 residues. Germline CDR1 MNHEY, CDR2 SVGAGI. The V gene lost 2 bases and the J gene lost 1 base, with 9 bases spanning the gap. The CDR3 protein is CASSYRKDSNQPQHF. The CDR3 DNA is TGTGCCAGCAGTTACCGAAAGGACAGCAATCAGCCCCAGCATTTT.

This chain links TRBV5-1 with TRBJ2-7, with TRBD2 as a possible D gene (6 bases). The CDR3 is 14 amino acids. Germline CDR1 reads SGHRS; CDR2 reads YFSETQ. V shed 3 bases and J shed 5 bases, with 15 bases lying between them. The CDR3 loop reads CASSSSGLRDEQYF. CDR3 bases: TGCGCCAGCAGCTCTTCGGGACTCCGGGACGAGCAGTACTTC.

The chain carries TRBV28 and TRBJ2-3, with 7 bases identical to TRBD1. The trim removed 7 bases at V and 2 bases at J, leaving 9 bases unmatched. The CDR3 length is 15 residues. Germline CDR1 is MDHEN and CDR2 is SYDVKM. Here the CDR3 reads CASINRGSFTDTQYF. The CDR3 DNA reads as TGTGCCAGCATTAACAGGGGATCCTTCACAGATACGCAGTATTTT.

The chain joins TRBV30 to TRBJ1-2; the match to TRBD1 covers 8 bases. Trimming took 3 bases from V and 2 from J; bases not matched to a gene: 8. Germline V gives CDR1 GTSNPN, CDR2 SVGIG (reference sequence). This CDR3 contains 15 residues. CDR3 amino acids: CAWRAFGQGNYGYTF. The CDR3 DNA is TGTGCCTGGAGGGCCTTCGGACAGGGAAACTATGGCTACACCTTC. The variable domain in full, with the rest retrieved from reference TRBV30 and TRBJ1-2, is SQTIHQWPATLVQPVGSPLSLECTVEGTSNPNLYWYRQAAGRGLQLLFYSVGIGQISSEVPQNLSASRPQDRQFILSSKKLLLSDSGFYLCAWRAFGQGNYGYTFGSGTRLTVV.

V gene TRBV23-1 combines with J gene TRBJ2-1; D perhaps matches TRBD2 (6 bases). TRBV23-1 is given ORF status, its function remaining uncertain. Trimming took 4 bases from V and 2 from J, leaving 18 bases between them. The CDR3 extends over 17 amino acids. Written as DNA, the CDR3 is TGCGCCAGCAGTCTTGGTAATTGGCGGGGAACCTACAATGAGCAGTTCTTC. Its protein is CASSLGNWRGTYNEQFF.

The V gene is TRBV11-2, the J gene TRBJ1-5; perhaps TRBD1 as D (5 bases). There are 17 residues in the CDR3. The V end lost 1 base, the J end lost 0 bases, and 13 bases lay between the germline ends. Germline-derived CDR1 and CDR2 are SGHAT and FQNNGV. The CDR3 spells CASSLVAGSYSNQPQHF. As DNA, the CDR3 is TGTGCCAGCAGCTTAGTTGCAGGGAGTTATAGCAATCAGCCCCAGCATTTT.

This rearrangement joins TRBV29-1 to TRBJ2-3; 9 bases agree with TRBD1. V lost 6 bases and J lost 2; bases outside the gene matches: 3. Germline CDR1 and CDR2: SQVTM and ANQGSEA. The CDR3 is 13 residues long. Written as DNA, the CDR3 is TGCAGCGTGGGGACAGGGATCACAGATACGCAGTATTTT. Amino acids: CSVGTGITDTQYF.

The V gene is TRBV7-9, the J gene TRBJ2-2; TRBD2 matches 9 bases. There are 16 residues in the CDR3. The V and J ends lost 4 bases and 6 bases, in that order; junction bases with no gene match: 9. The V gene's germline CDR1 is SEHNR and CDR2 FQNEAQ (reference sequence). The CDR3 protein is CASSSGLATFAGELFF. The CDR3 DNA reads as TGTGCCAGCAGCTCTGGACTAGCGACCTTCGCCGGGGAGCTGTTTTTT.

V gene TRBV7-9 combines with J gene TRBJ1-1, with D perhaps matching TRBD1 (5 bases). Trimming pared 5 bases from V and 4 bases from J, leaving 17 bases between. CDR1 SEHNR and CDR2 FQNEAQ come from the germline V gene (reference sequence). This CDR3 is built from 15 residues. CDR3 loop: CASSPRGGGSTEAFF. The DNA of the CDR3 is TGTGCCAGCAGCCCACGGGGGGGTGGAAGCACTGAAGCTTTCTTT.

Regarding this clone: Different DNA sequences within this sample yield the same CDR3. This chain joins TRBV9 and TRBJ2-7; TRBD2 aligns across 8 bases. This CDR3 is 14 amino acids long. Trimming removed 3 bases from V and 2 bases from J; junction bases left unmatched: 4. Germline V gene lookup returns CDR1 SGDLS and CDR2 YYNGEE. The CDR3 DNA reads TGTGCCAGCAGCGAAACTAGCGGTCCCTACGAGCAGTACTTC. Translating it yields CASSETSGPYEQYF.

The chain is built from TRBV28 and TRBJ1-1; D is uncertain. The CDR3 extends over 15 amino acids. Trimming pared 5 bases from V and 1 base from J, leaving 14 bases between. Looked up from germline, CDR1 is MDHEN and CDR2 is SYDVKM. This chain's CDR3 is CASSPPQRPNTEAFF. In DNA form, the CDR3 reads TGTGCCAGCAGTCCCCCCCAGAGGCCGAACACTGAAGCTTTCTTT.

This sequence joins TRBV9 and TRBJ2-3, with D perhaps TRBD1 (5 bases). Germline-derived CDR1 and CDR2 are SGDLS and YYNGEE. The CDR3 consists of 16 residues. V was shortened by 4 bases and J by 1 base, with 16 bases between the two germline ends. The CDR3 sequence is CASSLGVSPGTDTQYF. In DNA, the CDR3 is TGTGCCAGCAGCTTAGGGGTAAGCCCAGGCACAGATACGCAGTATTTT.

There are a few counts of this clone. The chain is built from TRBV28 and TRBJ1-5; 7 bases are a match to TRBD1. V was clipped by 7 bases and J by 9 bases; unmatched bases: 18. Germline CDR1 reads MDHEN; CDR2 reads SYDVKM. The length of the CDR3 is 16 residues. The CDR3 nucleotides are TGTGCCAGCAAACTAACGGGACAGCCCTCGGTCCGGCCCCAGCATTTT. Amino acid sequence: CASKLTGQPSVRPQHF.

This clone was found a few times. The chain links TRBV7-9 to TRBJ2-7; D is ambiguous. The CDR3 length is 15 residues. Trimming removed 5 bases at V and 1 base at J, with 15 bases between. CDR1 and CDR2 from the germline V gene are SEHNR and FQNEAQ (reference sequence). Here the CDR3 DNA reads TGTGCCAGCAGCCCCCGGATGCTTGGATCCTACGAGCAGTACTTC. Translated, it gives CASSPRMLGSYEQYF.

The chain combines TRBV7-2 with TRBJ2-7; 8 nucleotides match TRBD1. After removal of 5 bases from V and 7 bases from J, the junction contained 7 bases not matched to a gene. This CDR3 is 13 amino acids long. Looked up from germline, CDR1 is SGHTA and CDR2 is FQGNSA. This CDR3 reads CASSLLGQGEQYF. The CDR3 DNA reads as TGTGCCAGCAGCCTTCTCGGACAGGGAGAGCAGTACTTC.

The CDR3 reads CASSSYRTNEQFF. In DNA, the CDR3 is TGTGCCAGCAGTTCTTACAGGACAAATGAGCAGTTCTTC. The chain has TRBV6-5 and TRBJ2-1, with D tentatively TRBD1 (5 bases). Germline values: CDR1 MNHEY, CDR2 SVGAGI. Trimming shortened V by 4 bases and J by 7 bases, and 11 bases separated the two germline ends. The CDR3 contains 13 residues.

The gene calls are TRBV7-2 and TRBJ1-3; D gene ambiguous. V was trimmed by 3 bases and J by 4 bases, leaving 10 bases between them. Germline values: CDR1 SGHTA, CDR2 FQGNSA. The CDR3 consists of 14 residues. CDR3 sequence: CASSLRVAGNTIYF. In DNA form, the CDR3 reads TGTGCCAGCAGCTTGAGGGTAGCCGGAAACACCATATATTTT. The variable domain in full, with the rest retrieved from reference TRBV7-2 and TRBJ1-3, is GAGVSQSPSNKVTEKGKDVELRCDPISGHTALYWYRQSLGQGLEFLIYFQGNSAPDKSGLPSDRFSAERTGGSVSTLTIQRTQQEDSAVYLCASSLRVAGNTIYFGEGSWLTVV.

The gene calls are TRBV27 and TRBJ2-7; D might be TRBD1 (6 bases). Germline loops: CDR1 MNHEY, CDR2 SMNVEV (reference sequence). V was trimmed by 5 bases and J by 12 bases, leaving 17 bases between them. The CDR3 is 12 residues long. CDR3 residues: CASSPQGSKPYF. Written as DNA, the CDR3 is TGTGCCAGCAGTCCCCAGGGGTCGAAGCCGTACTTC.

This rearrangement joins TRBV27 to TRBJ1-2; TRBD1 is a possible D gene (6 bases). Germline CDR1 is MNHEY and CDR2 is SMNVEV (reference sequence). V was pared by 5 bases and J by 4 bases, with 8 bases between. This CDR3 is built from 12 residues. This CDR3 is CASSPGAYGYTF. The CDR3 DNA reads TGTGCCAGCAGTCCGGGGGCCTATGGCTACACCTTC.

The chain combines TRBV4-2 with TRBJ2-2; D may correspond to TRBD1 or TRBD2 (5 bases each). V lost 4 bases and J lost 5, with 17 bases in between. The CDR3 covers 16 residues. Germline V gives CDR1 LGHNA, CDR2 YNFKEQ. The CDR3 is CASSRGRGEGTGELFF. As DNA, the CDR3 is TGTGCCAGCAGCCGGGGAAGGGGCGAGGGGACCGGGGAGCTGTTTTTT.

The chain has TRBV6-5 and TRBJ1-2; D is perhaps TRBD1 (5 bases). The CDR3 is made up of 13 amino acids. Germline CDR1 is MNHEY and CDR2 is SVGAGI. V lost 6 bases to trimming and J lost 1 base, with 9 bases between them. CDR3 sequence: CASRERGNYGYTF. Written as DNA, the CDR3 is TGTGCCAGCAGAGAAAGGGGTAACTATGGCTACACCTTC.

The V gene is TRBV29-1, the J gene TRBJ2-3, with D unclear. The CDR3 is 12 residues long. The germline V and J ends were trimmed by 5 bases and 6 bases, with 12 bases remaining between them. Germline-derived CDR1 and CDR2 are SQVTM and ANQGSEA. The CDR3 protein is CSVYSVPDTQYF. CDR3 nucleotides: TGCAGCGTTTATAGTGTCCCTGATACGCAGTATTTT.

V gene TRBV5-8 combines with J gene TRBJ2-1, with TRBD2 matching 9 bases. The CDR3 spans 14 residues. J gave up 5 bases and V 4 bases, and 4 bases lay outside the gene matches. Looked up from germline, CDR1 is SGHTS and CDR2 is YDEGEE. CDR3 amino acids: CASSLTSGNNEQFF. The DNA for the CDR3 is TGTGCCAGCAGCCTGACTAGCGGAAACAATGAGCAGTTCTTC.

The J gene is TRBJ1-1, the V gene TRBV7-2; no firm D call. CDR3 length equals 14 residues. V dropped 5 bases and J dropped 7 bases, with 17 bases sitting between them. The germline CDR1 and CDR2 sequences are SGHTA and FQGNSA. The CDR3 region is CASSRLSSSGEAFF. The CDR3 nucleotides are TGTGCCAGCAGCCGACTTTCGTCCTCAGGTGAAGCTTTCTTT. Combining the CDR3 with reference TRBV7-2 and TRBJ1-1 gives the whole variable domain GAGVSQSPSNKVTEKGKDVELRCDPISGHTALYWYRQSLGQGLEFLIYFQGNSAPDKSGLPSDRFSAERTGGSVSTLTIQRTQQEDSAVYLCASSRLSSSGEAFFGQGTRLTVV.

The chain employs TRBV5-1 and TRBJ1-2; 8 bases are shared with TRBD1. CDR3 length: 13 residues. V trimming: 9 bases; J trimming: 5 bases; junction bases outside the gene matches: 9. Germline CDR1 and CDR2: SGHRS and YFSETQ. CDR3 bases: TGCGCCACCAGGACAGGGTCTGATTATGGCTACACCTTC. Translated, it gives CATRTGSDYGYTF.

The CDR3 region has the DNA TGTGCCAGCAGCCCCAGGGGGCCTAGCAATCAGCCCCAGCATTTT. It codes for CASSPRGPSNQPQHF. The V call is TRBV6-1, the J call TRBJ1-5; 8 bases are a match to TRBD1. CDR3 length: 15 amino acids. Losses at the gene ends were 6 bases for V and 0 bases for J; bases not matched to a gene: 4. CDR1 and CDR2 from the germline V gene are MNHNS and SASEGT.

Here the CDR3 DNA reads TGCGCCAGCAGTCAGGGACTAGCGGGTTACAATGAGCAGTTCTTC. Encoded protein: CASSQGLAGYNEQFF. The rearrangement links TRBV4-3 to TRBJ2-1, with 12 bases matching TRBD2. Trimming took 6 bases from V and 4 from J; bases not matched to a gene: 4. Germline assignment: CDR1 LGHNA and CDR2 YSLEER. The CDR3 extends over 15 amino acids.

This clone appeared once. The V call is TRBV30, the J call TRBJ2-3; D not certain. The CDR3 is made up of 13 amino acids. CDR1 and CDR2 from the germline V gene are GTSNPN and SVGIG (reference sequence). V lost 3 bases and J 2 bases, leaving 9 bases between the germline ends. The CDR3 DNA reads as TGTGCCTGGAGGCCCCCCTTCACAGATACGCAGTATTTT. Its translation: CAWRPPFTDTQYF.

This clone came up a few times. The J gene is TRBJ2-7, the V gene TRBV11-1, with TRBD2 as a possible D gene (6 bases). Germline V gives CDR1 SGHAT, CDR2 FQDESV (reference sequence). V lost 3 bases, J lost 2 bases, and 11 bases lay in between. The CDR3 covers 14 residues. CDR3 region: CASSLGPGAYEQYF. CDR3 coding DNA: TGTGCCAGCAGCTTGGGACCGGGGGCCTACGAGCAGTACTTC.

The chain employs TRBV25-1 and TRBJ2-7; 7 positions agree with TRBD1. The CDR3 length is 12 residues. CDR1 and CDR2 (germline): MGHDK, SYGVNS. V was pared by 5 bases and J by 5 bases, with 3 bases of the junction left unmatched. The CDR3 is CASSRTGDEQYF. The CDR3 DNA follows: TGTGCCAGCAGTAGAACAGGGGACGAGCAGTACTTC.